The subject of this entry is one T cell receptor (beta chain). This entry belongs to a study of blood T cell repertoires in COVID-19. Germline-derived CDR1 and CDR2 are SGHRS and YFSETQ. The CDR3 contains 14 residues. The V gene lost 0 bases and the J gene lost 1 base, with 7 bases spanning the gap. The method was immunoSEQ multiplex PCR; TCRdb's version includes in-frame clones alone and lacks a portion of them. The profile covers about 86,000 clones, with approximately 86% appearing a single time and almost 3.5% taken by the ten largest. The TCR sequence derives from a middle-aged man with acute or convalescent COVID-19. Sample: peripheral blood. The chain employs TRBV5-1 and TRBJ1-1; D uncertain. CDR3 amino acids: CASSLGHANTEAFF. The DNA for the CDR3 is TGCGCCAGCAGCTTGGGGCACGCGAACACTGAAGCTTTCTTT.